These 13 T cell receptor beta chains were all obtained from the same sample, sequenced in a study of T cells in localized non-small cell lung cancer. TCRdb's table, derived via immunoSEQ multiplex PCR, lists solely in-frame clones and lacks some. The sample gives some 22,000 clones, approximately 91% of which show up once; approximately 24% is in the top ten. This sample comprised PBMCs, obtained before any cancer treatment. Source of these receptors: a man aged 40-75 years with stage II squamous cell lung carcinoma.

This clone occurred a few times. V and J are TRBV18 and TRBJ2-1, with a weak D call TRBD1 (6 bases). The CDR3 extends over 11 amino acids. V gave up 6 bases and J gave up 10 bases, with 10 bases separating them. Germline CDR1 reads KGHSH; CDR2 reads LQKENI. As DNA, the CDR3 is TGTGCCAGCTCCTGGGGGCAGGAGCAGTTCTTC. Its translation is CASSWGQEQFF.

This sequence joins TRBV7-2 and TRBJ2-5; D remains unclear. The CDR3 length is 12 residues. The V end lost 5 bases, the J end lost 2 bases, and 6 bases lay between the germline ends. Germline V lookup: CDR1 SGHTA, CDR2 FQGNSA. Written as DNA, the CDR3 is TGTGCCAGCAGCAATTATCAAGAGACCCAGTACTTC. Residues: CASSNYQETQYF. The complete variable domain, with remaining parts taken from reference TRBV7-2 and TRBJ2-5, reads GAGVSQSPSNKVTEKGKDVELRCDPISGHTALYWYRQSLGQGLEFLIYFQGNSAPDKSGLPSDRFSAERTGGSVSTLTIQRTQQEDSAVYLCASSNYQETQYFGPGTRLLVL.

CDR3 DNA sequence: TGTGCCAGCAGCTTGGCCGGGCCAGCAACTAATGAAAAACTGTTTTTT. It encodes CASSLAGPATNEKLFF. The rearrangement links TRBV5-6 to TRBJ1-4; no reliable D call. V lost 0 bases and J lost 0, with 9 bases in between. Germline V gives CDR1 SGHDT, CDR2 YYEEEE. This CDR3 comprises 16 residues. Based on the CDR3 plus reference TRBV5-6 and TRBJ1-4, the full variable domain is DAGVTQSPTHLIKTRGQQVTLRCSPKSGHDTVSWYQQALGQGPQFIFQYYEEEERQRGNFPDRFSGHQFPNYSSELNVNALLLGDSALYLCASSLAGPATNEKLFFGSGTQLSVL.

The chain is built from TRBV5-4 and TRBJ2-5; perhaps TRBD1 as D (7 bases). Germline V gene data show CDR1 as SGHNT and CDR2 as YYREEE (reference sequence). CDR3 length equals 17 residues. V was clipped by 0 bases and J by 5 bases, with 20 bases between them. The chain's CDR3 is CASSLGGRQGDGETQYF. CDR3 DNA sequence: TGTGCCAGCAGCTTGGGTGGGAGGCAGGGGGACGGGGAGACCCAGTACTTC. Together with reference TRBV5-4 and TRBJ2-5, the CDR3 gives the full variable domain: ETGVTQSPTHLIKTRGQQVTLRCSSQSGHNTVSWYQQALGQGPQFIFQYYREEENGRGNFPPRFSGLQFPNYSSELNVNALELDDSALYLCASSLGGRQGDGETQYFGPGTRLLVL.

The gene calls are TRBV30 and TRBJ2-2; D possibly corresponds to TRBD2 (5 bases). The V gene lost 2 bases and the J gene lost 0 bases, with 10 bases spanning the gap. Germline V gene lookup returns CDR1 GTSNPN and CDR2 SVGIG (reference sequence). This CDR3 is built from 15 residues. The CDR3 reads CAWSRRASNTGELFF. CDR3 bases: TGTGCCTGGAGTCGGCGGGCTTCGAACACCGGGGAGCTGTTTTTT.

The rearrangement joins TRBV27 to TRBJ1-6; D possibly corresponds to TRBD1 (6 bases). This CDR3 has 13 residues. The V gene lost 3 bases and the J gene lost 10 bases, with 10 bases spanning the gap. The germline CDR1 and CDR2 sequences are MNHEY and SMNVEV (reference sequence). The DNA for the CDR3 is TGTGCCAGCAGTTTTAACAGGGACTCACCCCTCCACTTT. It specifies CASSFNRDSPLHF.

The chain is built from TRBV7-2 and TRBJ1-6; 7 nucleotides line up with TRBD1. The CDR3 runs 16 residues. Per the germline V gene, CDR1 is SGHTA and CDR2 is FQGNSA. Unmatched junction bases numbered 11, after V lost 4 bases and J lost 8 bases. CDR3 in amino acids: CASSSSRDRSHSPLHF. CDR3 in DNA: TGTGCCAGCAGCTCCTCCCGGGACAGATCGCATTCACCCCTCCACTTT.

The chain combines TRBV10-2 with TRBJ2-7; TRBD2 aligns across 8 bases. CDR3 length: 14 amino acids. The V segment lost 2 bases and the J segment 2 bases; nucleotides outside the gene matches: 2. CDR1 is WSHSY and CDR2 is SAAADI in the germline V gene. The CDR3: CASSEIAGPYEQYF. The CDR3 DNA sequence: TGCGCCAGCAGTGAGATAGCGGGGCCCTACGAGCAGTACTTC.

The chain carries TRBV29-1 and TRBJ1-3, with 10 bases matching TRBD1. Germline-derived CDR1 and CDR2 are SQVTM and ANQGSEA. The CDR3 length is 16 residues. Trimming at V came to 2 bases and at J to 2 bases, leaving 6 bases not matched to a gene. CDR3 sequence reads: CSVEPRDRGTGNTIYF. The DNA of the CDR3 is TGCAGCGTTGAACCCCGGGACAGGGGAACTGGAAACACCATATATTTT.

CDR3 residues: CASSLGRGNYGYTF. CDR3 DNA sequence: TGTGCCAGCAGCCTGGGCAGGGGCAACTATGGCTACACCTTC. This chain connects TRBV7-2 to TRBJ1-2; D may be TRBD1 (6 bases). The CDR3 is 14 amino acids. V lost 5 bases, J lost 2 bases, and 12 bases lay in between. The germline V gene has CDR1 SGHTA and CDR2 FQGNSA.

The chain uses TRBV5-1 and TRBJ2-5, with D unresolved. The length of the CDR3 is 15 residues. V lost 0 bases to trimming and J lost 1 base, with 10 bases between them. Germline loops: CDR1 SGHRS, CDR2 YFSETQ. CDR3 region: CASSLGVGFQETQYF. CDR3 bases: TGCGCCAGCAGCTTGGGCGTTGGGTTCCAAGAGACCCAGTACTTC.

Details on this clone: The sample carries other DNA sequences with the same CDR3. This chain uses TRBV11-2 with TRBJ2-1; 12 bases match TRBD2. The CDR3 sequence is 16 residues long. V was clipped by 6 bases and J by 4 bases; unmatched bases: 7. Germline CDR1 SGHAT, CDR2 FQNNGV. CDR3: CASSPRLAGVYNEQFF. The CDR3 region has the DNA TGTGCCAGCAGTCCTCGACTAGCGGGGGTTTACAATGAGCAGTTCTTC.

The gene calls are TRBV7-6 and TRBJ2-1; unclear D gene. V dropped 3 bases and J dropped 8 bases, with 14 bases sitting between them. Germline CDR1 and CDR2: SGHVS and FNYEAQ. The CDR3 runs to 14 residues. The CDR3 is CASSFDETFDEQFF. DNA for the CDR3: TGTGCCAGCAGCTTCGACGAGACTTTTGATGAGCAGTTCTTC.